Presented here are 3 T cell receptor beta chains from one specimen sequenced in a study of identical twins. TCRdb re-called the 5' RACE reads with MiXCR, one entry per CDR3 protein. The repertoire holds hundreds of thousands of distinct CDR3 sequences, with 18% as singletons. The same sample was also studied in work on T cells expressing NK-cell markers.

Sequencing was done on a sample of PBMCs. These receptors all stem from a woman between 18 and 30 years old in good health.

This clonotype has ten or more counts. The chain recombines TRBV5-1 with TRBJ2-1, with D possibly matching TRBD1 (7 bases). Trimming took off 5 bases at V and 9 bases at J, with 12 bases between the two ends. This CDR3 comprises 12 residues. From germline, CDR1 is SGHRS and CDR2 YFSETQ. CDR3 in amino acids: CASRMEGAEQFF. CDR3 DNA: TGCGCCAGCAGAATGGAGGGGGCTGAGCAGTTCTTC.

This clonotype appeared a few times. The chain recombines TRBV5-1 with TRBJ2-1; TRBD1 aligns across 9 bases. Germline CDR1 is SGHRS and CDR2 is YFSETQ. The CDR3 sequence is 13 residues long. The ends lost 0 bases at V and 15 bases at J; junction bases unmatched: 7. The CDR3 here is CASSLEWGQGLFF. The CDR3 nucleotides read TGCGCCAGCAGCTTGGAATGGGGACAGGGTCTGTTCTTC.

This clonotype has more than one count but fewer than ten. The rearrangement links TRBV7-9 to TRBJ2-3; 9 nucleotides agree with TRBD2. CDR1 and CDR2 from the germline V gene are SEHNR and FQNEAQ (reference sequence). The CDR3 has 15 amino acids. J lost 4 bases, V lost 4 bases, and 6 bases had no gene match. The CDR3 DNA sequence: TGTGCCAGCAGCTGGGTAGCGGGAGTTCCAGATACGCAGTATTTT. Protein sequence: CASSWVAGVPDTQYF.